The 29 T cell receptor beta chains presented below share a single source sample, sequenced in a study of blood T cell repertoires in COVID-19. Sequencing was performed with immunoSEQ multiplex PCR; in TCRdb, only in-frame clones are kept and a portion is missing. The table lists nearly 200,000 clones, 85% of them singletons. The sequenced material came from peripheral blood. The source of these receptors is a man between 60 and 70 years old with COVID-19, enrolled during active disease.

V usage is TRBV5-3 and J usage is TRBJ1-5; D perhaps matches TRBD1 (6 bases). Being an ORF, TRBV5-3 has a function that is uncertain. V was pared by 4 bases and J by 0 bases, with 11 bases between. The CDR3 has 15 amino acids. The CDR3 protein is CARSPGQFSNQPQHF. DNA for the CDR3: TGTGCCAGAAGCCCTGGACAGTTTAGCAATCAGCCCCAGCATTTT.

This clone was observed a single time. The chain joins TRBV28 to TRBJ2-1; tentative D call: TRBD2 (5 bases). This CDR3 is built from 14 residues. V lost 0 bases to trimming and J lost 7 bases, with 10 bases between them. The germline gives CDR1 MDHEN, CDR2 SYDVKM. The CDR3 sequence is CASSLWGSGNEQFF. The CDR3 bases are TGTGCCAGCAGTTTATGGGGGTCGGGGAATGAGCAGTTCTTC.

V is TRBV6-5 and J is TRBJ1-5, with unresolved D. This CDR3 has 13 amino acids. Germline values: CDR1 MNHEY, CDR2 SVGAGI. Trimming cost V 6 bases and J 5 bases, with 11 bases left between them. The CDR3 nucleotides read TGTGCCAGCAGAAAACAGCGGGATCAGCCCCAGCATTTT. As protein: CASRKQRDQPQHF.

CDR3 coding DNA: TGTGCCAGCAGCCGGGACAGCCTCTACGAGCAGTACTTC. Translation gives CASSRDSLYEQYF. This chain connects TRBV3-1 (or the pseudogene TRBV3-2) to TRBJ2-7, with 7 bases aligning to TRBD1. V gave up 4 bases and J gave up 3 bases; unmatched junction bases: 3. The CDR3 is made up of 13 amino acids. CDR1 is LGHDT, CDR2 YNNKEL, per germline (reference sequence).

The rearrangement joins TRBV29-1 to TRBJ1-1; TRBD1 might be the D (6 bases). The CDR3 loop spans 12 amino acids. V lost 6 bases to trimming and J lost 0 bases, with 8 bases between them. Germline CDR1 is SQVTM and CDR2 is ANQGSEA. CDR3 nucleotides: TGCAGCGTGAGGGACATGAACACTGAAGCTTTCTTT. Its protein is CSVRDMNTEAFF.

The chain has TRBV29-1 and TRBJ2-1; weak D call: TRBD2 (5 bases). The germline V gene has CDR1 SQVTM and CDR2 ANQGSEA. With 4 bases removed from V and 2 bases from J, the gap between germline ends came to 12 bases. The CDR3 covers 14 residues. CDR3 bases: TGCAGCGTTGTTCACAGTAGCGCCTACAATGAGCAGTTCTTC. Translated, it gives CSVVHSSAYNEQFF.

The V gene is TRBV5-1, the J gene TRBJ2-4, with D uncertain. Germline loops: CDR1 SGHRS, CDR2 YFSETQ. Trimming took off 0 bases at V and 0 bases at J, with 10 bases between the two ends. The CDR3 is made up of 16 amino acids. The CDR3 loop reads CASSLDQDPAKNIQYF. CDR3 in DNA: TGCGCCAGCAGCTTGGACCAGGATCCAGCCAAAAACATTCAGTACTTC. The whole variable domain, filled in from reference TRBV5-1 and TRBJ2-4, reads KAGVTQTPRYLIKTRGQQVTLSCSPISGHRSVSWYQQTPGQGLQFLFEYFSETQRNKGNFPGRFSGRQFSNSRSEMNVSTLELGDSALYLCASSLDQDPAKNIQYFGAGTRLSVL.

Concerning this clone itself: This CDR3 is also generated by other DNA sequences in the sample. The DNA of the CDR3 is TGTGCCAGCAGTTTGGGGGGGGAAAAACTGTTTTTT. It specifies CASSLGGEKLFF. The chain carries TRBV12-3 or TRBV12-4 and TRBJ1-4; weak D call: TRBD1 (5 bases). This CDR3 contains 12 residues. V lost 3 bases and J lost 8, with 7 bases in between.

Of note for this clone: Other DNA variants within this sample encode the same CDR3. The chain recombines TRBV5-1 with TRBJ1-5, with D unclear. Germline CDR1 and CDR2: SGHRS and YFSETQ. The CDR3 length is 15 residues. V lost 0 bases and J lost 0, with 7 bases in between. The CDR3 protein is CASSLDSYSNQPQHF. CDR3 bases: TGCGCCAGCAGCTTGGACAGCTATAGCAATCAGCCCCAGCATTTT.

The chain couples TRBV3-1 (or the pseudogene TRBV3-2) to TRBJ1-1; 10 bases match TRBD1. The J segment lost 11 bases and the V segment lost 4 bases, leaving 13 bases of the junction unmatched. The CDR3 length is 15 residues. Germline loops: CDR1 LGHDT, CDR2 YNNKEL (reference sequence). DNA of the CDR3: TGTGCCAGCAGCCCCCGACAGGGGGCTCCACCCTGGGCTTTCTTT. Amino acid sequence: CASSPRQGAPPWAFF.

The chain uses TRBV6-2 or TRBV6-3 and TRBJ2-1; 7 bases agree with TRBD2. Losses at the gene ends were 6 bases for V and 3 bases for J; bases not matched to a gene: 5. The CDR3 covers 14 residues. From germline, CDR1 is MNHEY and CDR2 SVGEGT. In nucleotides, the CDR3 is TGTGCCAGCAGCCTGGGGGGGGACTACAATGAGCAGTTCTTC. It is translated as CASSLGGDYNEQFF.

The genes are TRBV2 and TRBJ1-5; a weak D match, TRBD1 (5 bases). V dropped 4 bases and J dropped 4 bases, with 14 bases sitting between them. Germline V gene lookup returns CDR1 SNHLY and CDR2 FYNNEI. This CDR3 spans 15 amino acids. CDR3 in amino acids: CASSATAGLNQPQHF. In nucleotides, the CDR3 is TGTGCCAGCAGTGCAACCGCGGGACTTAATCAGCCCCAGCATTTT.

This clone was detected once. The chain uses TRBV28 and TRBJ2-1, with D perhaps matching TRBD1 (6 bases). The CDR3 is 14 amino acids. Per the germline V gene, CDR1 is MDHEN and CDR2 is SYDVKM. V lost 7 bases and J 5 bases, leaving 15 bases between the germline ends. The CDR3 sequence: CASTSGDWDNEQFF. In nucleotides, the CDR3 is TGTGCCAGCACATCAGGGGATTGGGACAATGAGCAGTTCTTC.

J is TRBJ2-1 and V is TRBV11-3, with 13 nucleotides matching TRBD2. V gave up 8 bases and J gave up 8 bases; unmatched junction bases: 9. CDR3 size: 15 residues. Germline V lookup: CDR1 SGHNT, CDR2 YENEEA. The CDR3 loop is CASCTGTSGIDEQFF. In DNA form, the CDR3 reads TGTGCCAGCTGCACCGGGACTAGCGGGATCGATGAGCAGTTCTTC.

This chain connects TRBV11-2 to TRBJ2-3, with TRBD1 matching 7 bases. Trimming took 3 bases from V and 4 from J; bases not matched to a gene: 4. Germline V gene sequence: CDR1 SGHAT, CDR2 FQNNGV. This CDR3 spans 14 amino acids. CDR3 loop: CASSFNRGSDTQYF. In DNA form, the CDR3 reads TGTGCCAGCAGCTTTAACAGGGGCTCAGATACGCAGTATTTT.

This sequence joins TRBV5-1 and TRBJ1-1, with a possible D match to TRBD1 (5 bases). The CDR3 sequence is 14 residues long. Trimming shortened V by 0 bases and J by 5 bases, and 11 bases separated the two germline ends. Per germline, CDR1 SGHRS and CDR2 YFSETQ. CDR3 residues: CASSLEGPRTEAFF. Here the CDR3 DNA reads TGCGCCAGCAGCTTGGAGGGGCCGCGGACTGAAGCTTTCTTT.

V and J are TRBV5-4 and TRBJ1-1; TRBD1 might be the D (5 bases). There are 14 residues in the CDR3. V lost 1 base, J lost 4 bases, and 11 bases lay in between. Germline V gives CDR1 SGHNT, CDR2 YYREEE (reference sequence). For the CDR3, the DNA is TGTGCCAGCAGCTTGAAAAGGGGCGGCACTGAAGCTTTCTTT. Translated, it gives CASSLKRGGTEAFF.

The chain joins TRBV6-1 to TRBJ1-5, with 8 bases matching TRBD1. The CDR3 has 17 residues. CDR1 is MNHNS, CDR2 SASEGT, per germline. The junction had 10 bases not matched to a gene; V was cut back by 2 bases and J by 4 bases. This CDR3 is CASSERGLGQVNQPQHF. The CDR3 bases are TGTGCCAGCAGTGAAAGGGGGTTGGGACAGGTAAATCAGCCCCAGCATTTT.

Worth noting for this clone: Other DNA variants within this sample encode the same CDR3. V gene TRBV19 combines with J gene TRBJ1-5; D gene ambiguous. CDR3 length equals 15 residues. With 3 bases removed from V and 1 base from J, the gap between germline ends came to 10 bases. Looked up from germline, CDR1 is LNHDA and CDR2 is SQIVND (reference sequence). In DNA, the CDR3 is TGTGCCAGTAGTATTGAGGGCCCGAGCAATCAGCCCCAGCATTTT. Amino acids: CASSIEGPSNQPQHF.

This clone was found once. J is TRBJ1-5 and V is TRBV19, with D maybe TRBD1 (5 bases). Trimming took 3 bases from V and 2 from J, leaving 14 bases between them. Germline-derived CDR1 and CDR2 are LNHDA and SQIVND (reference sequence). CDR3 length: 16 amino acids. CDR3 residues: CASSITWTGGNQPQHF. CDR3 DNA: TGTGCCAGTAGTATCACCTGGACGGGGGGCAATCAGCCCCAGCATTTT.

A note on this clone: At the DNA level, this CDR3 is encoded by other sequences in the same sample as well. DNA of the CDR3: TGTGCCAGCAGCCCTACAGTGAACACTGAAGCTTTCTTT. The encoded protein is CASSPTVNTEAFF. The gene calls are TRBV12-3 or TRBV12-4 and TRBJ1-1; no clear D gene. This CDR3 has 13 residues. V lost 6 bases to trimming and J lost 0 bases, with 8 bases between them.

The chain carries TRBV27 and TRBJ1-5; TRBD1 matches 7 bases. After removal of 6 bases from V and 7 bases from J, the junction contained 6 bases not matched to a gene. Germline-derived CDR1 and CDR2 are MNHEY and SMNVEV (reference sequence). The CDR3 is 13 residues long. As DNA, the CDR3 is TGTGCCAGCAGAGCAGGGGGAGGCCAGCCCCAGCATTTT. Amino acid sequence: CASRAGGGQPQHF.

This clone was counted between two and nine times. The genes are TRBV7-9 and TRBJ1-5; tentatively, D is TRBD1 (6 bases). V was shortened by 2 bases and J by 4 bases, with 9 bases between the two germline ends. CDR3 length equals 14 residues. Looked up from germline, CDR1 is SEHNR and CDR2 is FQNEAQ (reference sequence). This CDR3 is CASSLSGVNQPQHF. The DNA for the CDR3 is TGTGCCAGCAGCTTATCAGGGGTAAATCAGCCCCAGCATTTT. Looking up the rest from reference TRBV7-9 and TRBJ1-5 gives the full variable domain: DTGVSQNPRHKITKRGQNVTFRCDPISEHNRLYWYRQTLGQGPEFLTYFQNEAQLEKSRLLSDRFSAERPKGSFSTLEIQRTEQGDSAMYLCASSLSGVNQPQHFGDGTRLSIL.

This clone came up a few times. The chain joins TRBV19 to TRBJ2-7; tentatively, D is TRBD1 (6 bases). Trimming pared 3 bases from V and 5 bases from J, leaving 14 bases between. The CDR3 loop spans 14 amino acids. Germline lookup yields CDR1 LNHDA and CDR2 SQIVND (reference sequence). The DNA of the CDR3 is TGTGCCAGTAGTATGATGGCAGGGGAAAACGAGCAGTACTTC. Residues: CASSMMAGENEQYF.

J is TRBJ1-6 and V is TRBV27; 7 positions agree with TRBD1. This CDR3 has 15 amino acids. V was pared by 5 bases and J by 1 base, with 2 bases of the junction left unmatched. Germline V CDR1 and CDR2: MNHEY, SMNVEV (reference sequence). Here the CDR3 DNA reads TGTGCCAGCAGTACACAGGGGTCCTATAATTCACCCCTCCACTTT. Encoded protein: CASSTQGSYNSPLHF.

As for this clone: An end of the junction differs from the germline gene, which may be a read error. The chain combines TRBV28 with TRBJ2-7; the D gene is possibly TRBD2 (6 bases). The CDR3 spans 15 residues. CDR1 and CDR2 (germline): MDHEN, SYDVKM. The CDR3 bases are TGTGCCAGCACCCTAATGACCGGGACTGCCCCAAGGAAGGACTTC. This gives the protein CASTLMTGTAPRKDF.

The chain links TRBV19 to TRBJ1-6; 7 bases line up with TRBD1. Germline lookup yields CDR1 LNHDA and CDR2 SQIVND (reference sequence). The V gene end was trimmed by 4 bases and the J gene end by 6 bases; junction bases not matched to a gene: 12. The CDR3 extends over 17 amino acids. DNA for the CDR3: TGTGCCAGTAGTACCACCAATCCGACAGGGAGTAATTCACCCCTCCACTTT. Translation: CASSTTNPTGSNSPLHF.

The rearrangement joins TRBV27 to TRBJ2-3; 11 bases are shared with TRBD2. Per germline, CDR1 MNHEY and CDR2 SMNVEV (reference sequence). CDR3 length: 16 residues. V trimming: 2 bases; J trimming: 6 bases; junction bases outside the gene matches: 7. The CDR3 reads CASSLRLAGPGDTQYF. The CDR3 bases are TGTGCCAGCAGTTTACGACTAGCGGGACCGGGGGATACGCAGTATTTT.

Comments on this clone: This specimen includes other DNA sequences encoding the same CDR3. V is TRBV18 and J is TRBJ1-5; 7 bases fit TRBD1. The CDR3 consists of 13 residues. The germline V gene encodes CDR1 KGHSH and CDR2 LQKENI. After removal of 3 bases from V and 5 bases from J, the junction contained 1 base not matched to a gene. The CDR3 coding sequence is TGTGCCAGCTCACCCCAGGGGGATCAGCCCCAGCATTTT. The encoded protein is CASSPQGDQPQHF.